This T cell receptor beta chain is from a study of PD-L1 blockade in urothelial cancer. Study-wide background: Most patients, about 90% of the roughly 29, were males with bladder-origin cancer. Enrolled patients had been treated previously with 0 to 3 chemotherapy regimens.

Synthetic spike-ins, TCR analog templates, were added into each PCR. The data were produced by immunoSEQ multiplex PCR, yet TCRdb's version contains in-frame clones alone and is incomplete. Of some 90,000 clones in the sample, 89% were seen once. Germline lookup yields CDR1 LNHDA and CDR2 SQIVND (reference sequence). V shed 4 bases and J shed 6 bases, with 16 bases lying between them. The length of the CDR3 is 14 residues. The time point was: pretreatment peripheral blood. This chain connects TRBV19 to TRBJ2-7; no firm D call. This TCR came from a woman aged 80 or over with urothelial cancer. Sequences were derived from PBMCs, sampled around atezolizumab (anti-PD-L1) treatment. CDR3: CASSTSRLEREQYF. The CDR3 DNA reads TGTGCCAGTAGTACCAGCCGTTTGGAGCGCGAGCAGTACTTC.